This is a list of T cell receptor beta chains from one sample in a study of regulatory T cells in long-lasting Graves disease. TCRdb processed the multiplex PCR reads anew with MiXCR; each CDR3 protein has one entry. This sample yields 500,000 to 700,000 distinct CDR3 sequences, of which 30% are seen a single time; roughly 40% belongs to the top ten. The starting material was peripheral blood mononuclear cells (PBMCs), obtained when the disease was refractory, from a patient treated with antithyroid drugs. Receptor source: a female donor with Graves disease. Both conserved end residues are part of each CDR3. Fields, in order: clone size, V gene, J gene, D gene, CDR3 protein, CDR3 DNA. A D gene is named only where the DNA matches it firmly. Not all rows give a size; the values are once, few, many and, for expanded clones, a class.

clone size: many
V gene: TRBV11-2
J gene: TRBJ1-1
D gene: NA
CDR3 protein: CASSLERGASTEAFF
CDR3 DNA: TGTGCCAGCAGCTTAGAAAGGGGGGCGAGCACTGAAGCTTTCTTT

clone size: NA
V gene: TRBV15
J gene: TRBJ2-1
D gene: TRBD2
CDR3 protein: CATSSETGISGSPHNEQFF
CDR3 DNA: TGTGCCACCAGCAGCGAAACCGGGATTAGCGGGAGTCCCCACAATGAGCAGTTCTTC

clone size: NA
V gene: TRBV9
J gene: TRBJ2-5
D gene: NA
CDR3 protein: CASSAGGRSWGQETQYF
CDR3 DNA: TGTGCCAGCAGCGCCGGTGGACGGAGCTGGGGCCAAGAGACCCAGTACTTC

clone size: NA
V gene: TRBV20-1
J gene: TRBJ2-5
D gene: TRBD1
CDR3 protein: CSVGTGPQETQYF
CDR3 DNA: TGCAGTGTCGGGACAGGACCTCAAGAGACCCAGTACTTC

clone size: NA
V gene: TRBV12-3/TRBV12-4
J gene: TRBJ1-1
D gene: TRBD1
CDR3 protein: CASRPRGAEGTEAFF
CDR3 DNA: TGTGCCAGCCGACCCAGGGGGGCGGAGGGCACTGAAGCTTTCTTT

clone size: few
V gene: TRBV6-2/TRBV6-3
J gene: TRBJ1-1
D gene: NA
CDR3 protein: CASSYVGRGDTEAFF
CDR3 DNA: TGTGCCAGCAGTTACGTCGGGCGGGGGGACACTGAAGCTTTCTTT

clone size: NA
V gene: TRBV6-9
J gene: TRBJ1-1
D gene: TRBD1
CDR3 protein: CASSYPTGEVKAFF
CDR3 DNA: TGTGCCAGCAGTTACCCCACAGGGGAAGTAAAGGCTTTCTTT

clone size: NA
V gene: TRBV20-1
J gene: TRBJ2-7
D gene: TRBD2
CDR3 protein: CSARFPSGTAEQYF
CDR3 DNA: TGCAGTGCTAGATTCCCTAGCGGGACCGCCGAGCAGTACTTC

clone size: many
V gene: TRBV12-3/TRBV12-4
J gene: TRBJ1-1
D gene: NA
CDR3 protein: CASSFKGDGEAFF
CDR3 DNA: TGTGCCAGCAGTTTCAAGGGAGATGGTGAAGCTTTCTTT

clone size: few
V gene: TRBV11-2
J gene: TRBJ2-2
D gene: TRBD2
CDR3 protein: CASSLVLAGGTGELFF
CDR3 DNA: TGTGCCAGCAGCTTAGTCCTAGCGGGAGGCACCGGGGAGCTGTTTTTT

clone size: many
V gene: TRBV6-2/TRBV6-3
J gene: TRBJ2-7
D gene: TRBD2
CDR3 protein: CASSQREGFYEQYF
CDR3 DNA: TGTGCCAGCAGTCAGCGGGAGGGATTCTACGAGCAGTACTTC

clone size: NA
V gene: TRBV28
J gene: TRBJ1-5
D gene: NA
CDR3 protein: CASSRGGANQPQHF
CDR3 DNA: TGTGCCAGTTCGAGGGGGGGCGCGAATCAGCCCCAGCATTTT

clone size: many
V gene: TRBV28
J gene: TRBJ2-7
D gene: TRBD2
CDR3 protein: CASSPGLAWYEQYF
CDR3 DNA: TGTGCCAGCAGCCCAGGACTAGCGTGGTACGAGCAGTACTTC

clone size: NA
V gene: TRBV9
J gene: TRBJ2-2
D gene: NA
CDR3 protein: CASSAQGRAGELFF
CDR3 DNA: TGTGCCAGCAGCGCACAGGGGAGGGCCGGGGAGCTGTTTTTT

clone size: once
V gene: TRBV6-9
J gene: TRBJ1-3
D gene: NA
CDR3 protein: CASSYPGDTIYF
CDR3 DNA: TGTGCCAGCAGTTACCCAGGGGACACCATATATTTT

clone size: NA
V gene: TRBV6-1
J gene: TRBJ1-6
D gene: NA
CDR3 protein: CASSPGESPLHF
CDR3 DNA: TGTGCCAGCAGCCCCGGGGAGTCACCCCTCCACTTT

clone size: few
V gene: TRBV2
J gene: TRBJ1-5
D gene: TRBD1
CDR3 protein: CASSEKGAAQPQHF
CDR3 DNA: TGTGCCAGCAGTGAAAAGGGGGCAGCTCAGCCCCAGCATTTT

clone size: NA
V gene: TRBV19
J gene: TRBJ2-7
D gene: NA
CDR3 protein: CASSIRDNYEQYF
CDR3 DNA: TGTGCCAGTAGTATTAGGGACAACTACGAGCAGTACTTC

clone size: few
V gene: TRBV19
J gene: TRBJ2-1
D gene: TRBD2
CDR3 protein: CASSIGTSGRKDEQFF
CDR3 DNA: TGTGCCAGTAGTATCGGGACTAGCGGGAGGAAGGATGAGCAGTTCTTC

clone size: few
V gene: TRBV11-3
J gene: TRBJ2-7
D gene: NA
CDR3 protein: CASSLNGGYEQYF
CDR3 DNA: TGTGCCAGCAGCTTAAACGGGGGATACGAGCAGTACTTC

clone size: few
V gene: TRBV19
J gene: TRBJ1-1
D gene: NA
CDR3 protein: CASRITNMNTEAFF
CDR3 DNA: TGTGCCAGTAGAATTACAAATATGAACACTGAAGCTTTCTTT

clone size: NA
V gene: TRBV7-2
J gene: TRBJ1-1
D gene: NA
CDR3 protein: CASSPVVAAMNTEAFF
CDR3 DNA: TGCGCCAGCAGCCCGGTAGTGGCAGCAATGAACACTGAAGCTTTCTTT

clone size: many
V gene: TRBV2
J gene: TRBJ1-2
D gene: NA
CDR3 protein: CASKAGDYAYGYTF
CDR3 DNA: TGTGCCAGCAAGGCAGGTGACTATGCCTATGGCTACACCTTC

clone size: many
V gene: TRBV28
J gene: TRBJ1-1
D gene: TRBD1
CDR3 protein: CASSQSTGVNTEAFF
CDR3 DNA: TGTGCCAGCAGTCAGTCGACAGGGGTGAACACTGAAGCTTTCTTT

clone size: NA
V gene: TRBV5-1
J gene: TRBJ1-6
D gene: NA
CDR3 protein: CASSFTGLSNSPLHF
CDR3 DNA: TGCGCCAGCAGCTTTACAGGGCTTTCAAATTCACCCCTCCACTTT

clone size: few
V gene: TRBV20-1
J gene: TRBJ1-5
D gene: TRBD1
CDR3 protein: CSARGGQPHNQPQHF
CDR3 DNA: TGCAGTGCTAGAGGGGGACAGCCGCATAATCAGCCCCAGCATTTT

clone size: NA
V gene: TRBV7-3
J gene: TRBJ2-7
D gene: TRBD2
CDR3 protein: CASSLLAGFTYEQYF
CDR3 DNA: TGTGCCAGCAGCCTCCTAGCGGGGTTTACCTACGAGCAGTACTTC

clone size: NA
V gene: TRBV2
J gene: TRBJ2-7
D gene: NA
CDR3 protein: CASRVFYEQYF
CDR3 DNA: TGTGCCAGCAGGGTCTTCTACGAGCAGTACTTC

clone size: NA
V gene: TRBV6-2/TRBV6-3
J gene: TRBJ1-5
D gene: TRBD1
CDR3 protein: CASSYNRGGGNQPQHF
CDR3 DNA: TGTGCCAGCAGTTACAACAGGGGTGGGGGCAATCAGCCCCAGCATTTT